The 13 T cell receptor beta chains below all came from one sample that was sequenced in a study of cytomegalovirus exposure and HLA in healthy donors. The data were produced by immunoSEQ multiplex PCR, yet TCRdb's version contains in-frame clones alone and is incomplete. The table shows over 150,000 clones, with around nine tenths occurring only once. Sequenced sample: PBMCs. The receptors stem from a woman aged 18-35 years in good health and CMV-seronegative.

V and J are TRBV18 and TRBJ1-2; D is unclear. V gave up 2 bases and J gave up 5 bases, with 15 bases separating them. The CDR3 totals 15 residues. CDR1 KGHSH and CDR2 LQKENI come from the germline V gene. DNA for the CDR3: TGTGCCAGCTCACCATTCAGTTTCAGGCCGTATGGCTACACCTTC. This encodes CASSPFSFRPYGYTF.

The gene calls are TRBV2 and TRBJ2-7; D uncertain. Germline V gives CDR1 SNHLY, CDR2 FYNNEI. This CDR3 is 14 amino acids long. The V end was cut by 4 bases, the J end by 3 bases, with 13 bases between. CDR3 region: CASSGAGTLYEQYF. The CDR3 nucleotides are TGTGCCAGCAGTGGGGCAGGCACACTCTACGAGCAGTACTTC.

CDR3 sequence reads: CASSLRPGGIQPQHF. The CDR3 DNA is TGTGCCAGCAGTTTAAGGCCAGGGGGAATTCAGCCCCAGCATTTT. The V gene is TRBV27, the J gene TRBJ1-5, with 7 bases identical to TRBD1. This CDR3 region has 15 residues. CDR1 and CDR2 (germline): MNHEY, SMNVEV (reference sequence). Germline trimming cut 2 bases from V and 6 bases from J; bases unmatched to any gene: 7.

The chain links TRBV7-6 to TRBJ2-1; D is possibly TRBD2 (5 bases). Germline V lookup: CDR1 SGHVS, CDR2 FNYEAQ. V lost 5 bases to trimming and J lost 5 bases, with 13 bases between them. The CDR3 contains 14 residues. The CDR3 loop is CASSATQTNNEQFF. The CDR3, as DNA: TGTGCCAGCAGCGCAACCCAGACTAACAATGAGCAGTTCTTC. Full variable domain (remainder filled in from reference TRBV7-6 and TRBJ2-1): GAGVSQSPRYKVTKRGQDVALRCDPISGHVSLYWYRQALGQGPEFLTYFNYEAQQDKSGLPNDRFSAERPEGSISTLTIQRTEQRDSAMYRCASSATQTNNEQFFGPGTRLTVL.

This clone appeared a single time. DNA for the CDR3: TGCGCCAGCAGCAAGAGCATGAACACTGAAGCTTTCTTT. It translates to CASSKSMNTEAFF. The V gene is TRBV5-1, the J gene TRBJ1-1; D gene uncertain. CDR3 length: 13 amino acids. V was cut by 4 bases and J by 0 bases, with 7 bases left in between. CDR1 and CDR2 from the germline V gene are SGHRS and YFSETQ.

This clone was recorded only once. The chain employs TRBV2 and TRBJ2-3; D gene ambiguous. The length of the CDR3 is 13 residues. Germline V gene sequence: CDR1 SNHLY, CDR2 FYNNEI. Trimming took off 6 bases at V and 3 bases at J, with 10 bases between the two ends. In DNA form, the CDR3 reads TGTGCCAGCAGGCGCTCCGCAACAGATACGCAGTATTTT. Encoded protein: CASRRSATDTQYF.

This sequence joins TRBV10-1 and TRBJ2-7; 8 bases fit TRBD1. V was pared by 2 bases and J by 3 bases, with 3 bases of the junction left unmatched. Germline loops: CDR1 WNHNN, CDR2 SYGVQD (reference sequence). The CDR3 loop spans 14 amino acids. CDR3 residues: CASSEVGQGYEQYF. The CDR3 DNA sequence: TGCGCCAGCAGTGAGGTCGGACAGGGCTACGAGCAGTACTTC.

This chain uses TRBV11-3 with TRBJ2-1; 7 nucleotides align to TRBD1. Germline lookup yields CDR1 SGHNT and CDR2 YENEEA. The ends lost 1 base at V and 6 bases at J; junction bases unmatched: 12. This CDR3 comprises 17 residues. The CDR3 loop reads CASSLGQGSGRRNEQFF. The CDR3 DNA sequence: TGTGCCAGCAGCTTAGGACAGGGCTCCGGCCGGCGCAATGAGCAGTTCTTC.

The chain joins TRBV2 to TRBJ2-5; D is unresolved. Germline V lookup: CDR1 SNHLY, CDR2 FYNNEI. The CDR3 covers 15 residues. The V end lost 4 bases, the J end lost 2 bases, and 14 bases lay between the germline ends. The CDR3 region is CASSGRNNAQETQYF. For the CDR3, the DNA is TGTGCCAGCAGTGGGCGGAACAACGCACAAGAGACCCAGTACTTC.

The chain links TRBV14 to TRBJ1-1; 7 bases fit TRBD1. After removal of 4 bases from V and 1 base from J, the junction contained 0 bases not matched to a gene. CDR3 length: 13 amino acids. Germline values: CDR1 SGHDN, CDR2 FVKESK. CDR3 bases: TGTGCCAGCAGCCGGACAGGGAACACTGAAGCTTTCTTT. This codes for CASSRTGNTEAFF.

The chain has TRBV27 and TRBJ1-2; TRBD1 might be the D (5 bases). The V end was cut by 4 bases, the J end by 2 bases, with 20 bases between. The V gene's germline CDR1 is MNHEY and CDR2 SMNVEV (reference sequence). This CDR3 comprises 17 residues. CDR3 in DNA: TGTGCCAGCAGTTCCCTCCGCTCCAGGGTCATGAACTATGGCTACACCTTC. It is translated as CASSSLRSRVMNYGYTF.

This chain connects TRBV5-1 to TRBJ1-2; TRBD1 aligns across 8 bases. The CDR3 runs 15 residues. Germline V gene lookup returns CDR1 SGHRS and CDR2 YFSETQ. J was trimmed by 8 bases and V by 0 bases; bases with no gene match: 9. The CDR3 loop reads CASSLAGTGIYGYTF. CDR3 coding DNA: TGCGCCAGCAGCTTGGCCGGGACAGGAATCTACGGCTACACCTTC.

This chain links TRBV11-2 with TRBJ2-7; TRBD2 matches 9 bases. V shed 2 bases, J shed 4 bases, and the junction held 12 bases outside the gene matches. The germline CDR1 and CDR2 sequences are SGHAT and FQNNGV. This CDR3 has 17 residues. The CDR3 bases are TGTGCCAGCAGCTTACCAAAAGCTCCTAGCGGGGTATACGAGCAGTACTTC. This codes for CASSLPKAPSGVYEQYF.